The 29 T cell receptor beta chains below all came from one sample that was sequenced in a study of blood T cell repertoires in COVID-19. This table comes from immunoSEQ multiplex PCR, and its TCRdb copy is limited to in-frame clones, with some not included. This table has 350,000 or so clones, 88% appearing once. Input material: PBMCs or T cells enriched from blood (not recorded which). The origin of the receptors is a woman aged 30 to 39 who had been exposed to COVID-19.

This clone was detected a few times. CDR3 loop: CASSQGWGQGKGTEAFF. CDR3 sequence (DNA): TGTGCCAGCAGCCAAGGTTGGGGACAGGGGAAGGGAACTGAAGCTTTCTTT. V is TRBV4-2 and J is TRBJ1-1; TRBD1 agrees at 10 bases. Trimming cost V 1 base and J 5 bases; bases outside gene matches: 10. The V gene's germline CDR1 is LGHNA and CDR2 YNFKEQ. CDR3 size: 17 residues.

The chain recombines TRBV28 with TRBJ2-5; 8 bases line up with TRBD2. Germline V lookup: CDR1 MDHEN, CDR2 SYDVKM. V lost 1 base to trimming and J lost 4 bases; unmatched junction nucleotides: 8. This CDR3 is 16 amino acids long. The DNA for the CDR3 is TGTGCCAGCAGTTTATTTAGAGCGGGAGTGGTAGAGACCCAGTACTTC. Protein: CASSLFRAGVVETQYF.

V and J are TRBV6-5 and TRBJ2-1, with D perhaps matching TRBD2 (6 bases). The V and J ends lost 2 bases and 7 bases respectively, with 15 bases between them. Germline values: CDR1 MNHEY, CDR2 SVGAGI. This CDR3 is 15 amino acids long. CDR3 residues: CASSYVAAPGNEQFF. As DNA, the CDR3 is TGTGCCAGCAGTTACGTAGCGGCCCCCGGAAATGAGCAGTTCTTC.

V and J are TRBV9 and TRBJ2-1; D possibly corresponds to TRBD1 (7 bases). Germline values: CDR1 SGDLS, CDR2 YYNGEE. V shed 1 base and J shed 6 bases, with 17 bases lying between them. The CDR3 covers 16 residues. The CDR3 here is CASSVYSAGGLNEQFF. Here the CDR3 DNA reads TGTGCCAGCAGCGTATACTCGGCAGGGGGACTCAATGAGCAGTTCTTC.

The gene calls are TRBV6-5 and TRBJ2-7; TRBD2 matches at 9 bases. This CDR3 comprises 15 residues. Germline V lookup: CDR1 MNHEY, CDR2 SVGAGI. V trimming: 2 bases; J trimming: 6 bases; junction bases outside the gene matches: 8. CDR3 DNA: TGTGCCAGCAGTTACAGGGGACTAGCTTTAGGCGAGCAGTACTTC. Its translation: CASSYRGLALGEQYF.

The chain links TRBV24-1 to TRBJ2-3; 8 nucleotides line up with TRBD2. This CDR3 contains 15 residues. The V gene end was trimmed by 4 bases and the J gene end by 5 bases; junction bases not matched to a gene: 7. Germline V gene data show CDR1 as KGHDR and CDR2 as SFDVKD. Here the CDR3 DNA reads TGTGCCACCAGTGACCCGCCGGGAGGGCGAGATACGCAGTATTTT. Translated: CATSDPPGGRDTQYF.

CDR3: CASSVARDRGRAFF. CDR3 in DNA: TGTGCCAGCAGTGTCGCCCGGGACAGGGGGCGAGCTTTCTTT. J is TRBJ1-1 and V is TRBV6-6, with 12 nucleotides matching TRBD1. Germline V lookup: CDR1 MNHNY, CDR2 SVGAGI (reference sequence). V shed 5 bases and J 10 bases; nucleotides not matched to a gene: 8. CDR3 length: 14 amino acids.

This sequence joins TRBV27 and TRBJ1-2, with D possibly TRBD1 on 5 matching bases. The CDR3 length is 14 residues. Trimming took off 3 bases at V and 1 base at J, with 9 bases between the two ends. The germline CDR1 and CDR2 sequences are MNHEY and SMNVEV (reference sequence). CDR3 sequence: CASSFGGGNYGYTF. CDR3 bases: TGTGCCAGCAGTTTCGGCGGGGGTAACTATGGCTACACCTTC.

This clone has a single count. This chain uses TRBV10-3 with TRBJ2-1; D may be TRBD1 (6 bases). This CDR3 comprises 13 residues. Germline V lookup: CDR1 ENHRY, CDR2 SYGVKD. Trimming stripped 9 bases from V and 3 bases from J, with 12 bases between. CDR3 coding DNA: TGTGCCATGGGGGCCACGGACTACAATGAGCAGTTCTTC. Translating gives CAMGATDYNEQFF.

This clone was detected only once. The chain is built from TRBV5-1 and TRBJ1-2, with D tentatively TRBD1 (6 bases). Germline V lookup: CDR1 SGHRS, CDR2 YFSETQ. The CDR3 has 14 amino acids. V was shortened by 0 bases and J by 5 bases, with 11 bases between the two germline ends. The CDR3 DNA is TGCGCCAGCAGCTTGGCCAAGGGGGATTATGGCTACACCTTC. Amino acid sequence: CASSLAKGDYGYTF.

This rearrangement joins TRBV11-2 to TRBJ2-7, with TRBD2 matching over 7 bases. The CDR3 has 13 residues. V trimming: 3 bases; J trimming: 6 bases; junction bases outside the gene matches: 5. CDR1 is SGHAT, CDR2 FQNNGV, per germline. This chain's CDR3 is CASSLNPGGEQYF. The CDR3 DNA reads TGTGCCAGCAGCTTGAATCCGGGGGGCGAGCAGTACTTC.

The chain has TRBV6-5 and TRBJ1-6; tentative D call: TRBD1 (6 bases). Trimming removed 6 bases from V and 6 bases from J, with 9 bases in between. In germline, CDR1 is MNHEY, CDR2 SVGAGI. The CDR3 is 13 amino acids. The chain's CDR3 is CASSSQGNSPLHF. CDR3 nucleotide sequence: TGTGCCAGCAGCTCACAGGGTAATTCACCCCTCCACTTT.

The chain uses TRBV13 and TRBJ2-7, with 7 nucleotides matching TRBD2. The germline CDR1 and CDR2 sequences are PRHDT and FYEKMQ (reference sequence). This CDR3 region has 15 residues. V trimming: 4 bases; J trimming: 2 bases; junction bases outside the gene matches: 8. The DNA of the CDR3 is TGTGCCAGCAGCTGGCGGGGTGGACTAGCCTACGAGCAGTACTTC. Amino acid sequence: CASSWRGGLAYEQYF.

The chain carries TRBV7-3 and TRBJ2-4; TRBD1 is a possible D gene (5 bases). Per the germline V gene, CDR1 is SGHTA and CDR2 is FQGTGA. CDR3 size: 15 residues. The ends were cut back, 3 bases at V and 5 bases at J, with 14 bases in the middle. The CDR3 spells CASSLVGARENIQYF. DNA for the CDR3: TGTGCCAGCAGCTTGGTTGGGGCAAGGGAAAACATTCAGTACTTC.

The chain carries TRBV7-2 and TRBJ1-1; D is possibly TRBD1 (6 bases). This CDR3 is 14 amino acids long. Per the germline V gene, CDR1 is SGHTA and CDR2 is FQGNSA. Trimming took off 2 bases at V and 1 base at J, with 8 bases between the two ends. CDR3 residues: CASSLQGPNTEAFF. CDR3 DNA sequence: TGTGCCAGCAGCTTACAGGGGCCGAACACTGAAGCTTTCTTT. Complete variable domain (other parts from reference TRBV7-2 and TRBJ1-1): GAGVSQSPSNKVTEKGKDVELRCDPISGHTALYWYRQSLGQGLEFLIYFQGNSAPDKSGLPSDRFSAERTGGSVSTLTIQRTQQEDSAVYLCASSLQGPNTEAFFGQGTRLTVV.

This clone was found once. V and J are TRBV5-1 and TRBJ2-7; TRBD2 aligns across 12 bases. There are 15 residues in the CDR3. Germline V gene sequence: CDR1 SGHRS, CDR2 YFSETQ. Trimming took 2 bases from V and 4 from J; bases not matched to a gene: 4. CDR3 sequence: CASSFGLAGYYEQYF. The CDR3 DNA reads TGCGCCAGCAGCTTTGGACTAGCGGGATATTACGAGCAGTACTTC. Full variable domain (missing parts from reference TRBV5-1 and TRBJ2-7): KAGVTQTPRYLIKTRGQQVTLSCSPISGHRSVSWYQQTPGQGLQFLFEYFSETQRNKGNFPGRFSGRQFSNSRSEMNVSTLELGDSALYLCASSFGLAGYYEQYFGPGTRLTVT.

This chain uses TRBV24-1 with TRBJ2-1; 11 bases agree with TRBD2. V was clipped by 2 bases and J by 8 bases; unmatched bases: 7. This CDR3 region has 16 residues. The V gene's germline CDR1 is KGHDR and CDR2 SFDVKD. The CDR3 DNA follows: TGTGCCACCAGTGATTATGTAGCGGGAGGGTCCGATGAGCAGTTCTTC. This sequence encodes CATSDYVAGGSDEQFF.

The chain is built from TRBV3-1 (or the pseudogene TRBV3-2) and TRBJ1-1; D gene unclear. This CDR3 region has 14 residues. V was shortened by 1 base and J by 8 bases, with 14 bases between the two germline ends. CDR1 and CDR2 from the germline V gene are LGHDT and YNNKEL (reference sequence). This CDR3 reads CASSQAWPGKEAFF. The CDR3 DNA reads TGTGCCAGCAGCCAAGCCTGGCCAGGCAAGGAAGCTTTCTTT.

The chain has TRBV5-1 and TRBJ1-2; TRBD1 aligns across 10 bases. The ends lost 2 bases at V and 7 bases at J; junction bases unmatched: 5. The CDR3 totals 14 residues. The germline V gene has CDR1 SGHRS and CDR2 YFSETQ. CDR3 loop: CASSFLGQGSGYTF. The CDR3 DNA reads as TGCGCCAGCAGCTTTCTGGGACAGGGGTCTGGCTACACCTTC.

The V call is TRBV3-1 (or the pseudogene TRBV3-2), the J call TRBJ1-5; the D gene is possibly TRBD1 (5 bases). V gave up 3 bases and J gave up 7 bases, with 10 bases separating them. The CDR3 extends over 13 amino acids. Germline V gene data show CDR1 as LGHDT and CDR2 as YNNKEL (reference sequence). CDR3 DNA sequence: TGTGCCAGCAGCCATGGGGCCGTCCAGCCCCAGCATTTT. Amino acids: CASSHGAVQPQHF.

This rearrangement joins TRBV24-1 to TRBJ1-2; D might be TRBD1 (5 bases). Trimming took off 6 bases at V and 8 bases at J, with 12 bases between the two ends. The germline V gene has CDR1 KGHDR and CDR2 SFDVKD. The CDR3 is 12 amino acids. CDR3 in amino acids: CATSSSRQGYTF. CDR3 sequence (DNA): TGTGCCACCAGTTCCTCCAGACAGGGCTACACCTTC.

This chain connects TRBV18 to TRBJ1-2, with unresolved D. This CDR3 is built from 14 residues. V gave up 4 bases and J gave up 5 bases, with 14 bases separating them. CDR1 is KGHSH and CDR2 is LQKENI in the germline V gene. The CDR3: CASSRADREYGYTF. Here the CDR3 DNA reads TGTGCCAGCTCACGGGCAGATCGGGAATATGGCTACACCTTC.

About this clone itself: Other DNA sequences in this sample translate to the same CDR3. The chain employs TRBV7-3 and TRBJ2-3, with 8 nucleotides matching TRBD2. Unmatched junction bases numbered 4, after V lost 5 bases and J lost 0 bases. Germline loops: CDR1 SGHTA, CDR2 FQGTGA. CDR3 length equals 15 residues. CDR3 sequence: CASSVTSGSTDTQYF. The CDR3 DNA is TGTGCCAGCAGCGTCACTAGCGGAAGCACAGATACGCAGTATTTT.

V gene TRBV6-1 combines with J gene TRBJ1-2, with D uncertain. Trimming removed 2 bases at V and 5 bases at J, with 12 bases between. Looked up from germline, CDR1 is MNHNS and CDR2 is SASEGT. This CDR3 contains 14 residues. The CDR3 here is CASSERPGRYGYTF. CDR3 in DNA: TGTGCCAGCAGTGAACGTCCGGGGAGGTATGGCTACACCTTC.

V gene TRBV7-9 combines with J gene TRBJ2-2, with D possibly being TRBD2 (6 bases). Trimming shortened V by 2 bases and J by 4 bases, and 11 bases separated the two germline ends. The CDR3 sequence is 15 residues long. From germline, CDR1 is SEHNR and CDR2 FQNEAQ (reference sequence). The CDR3 loop reads CASSLLGGLTGELFF. In DNA, the CDR3 is TGTGCCAGCAGCTTATTGGGGGGACTCACCGGGGAGCTGTTTTTT.

V is TRBV18 and J is TRBJ1-6, with D possibly being TRBD1 (6 bases). Trimming stripped 1 base from V and 6 bases from J, with 13 bases between. The CDR3 length is 16 residues. Germline values: CDR1 KGHSH, CDR2 LQKENI. The chain's CDR3 is CASSPLSGEGNSPLHF. CDR3 sequence (DNA): TGTGCCAGCTCACCACTTTCAGGGGAGGGTAATTCACCCCTCCACTTT.

The rearrangement links TRBV27 to TRBJ2-7, with 10 bases identical to TRBD2. Germline trimming cut 7 bases from V and 4 bases from J; bases unmatched to any gene: 16. The germline gives CDR1 MNHEY, CDR2 SMNVEV (reference sequence). The CDR3 totals 17 residues. The CDR3 DNA sequence: TGTGCCAGCACAGTGGGATCTCTAGCGGGAGTAGGGTACGAGCAGTACTTC. Residues: CASTVGSLAGVGYEQYF.

The chain links TRBV5-1 to TRBJ2-1; 12 bases agree with TRBD2. Losses at the gene ends were 6 bases for V and 9 bases for J; bases not matched to a gene: 7. From germline, CDR1 is SGHRS and CDR2 YFSETQ. This CDR3 spans 14 amino acids. The CDR3 region has the DNA TGCGCCAGCAATGGACTAGCGGGAAGCGTTGAGCAGTTCTTC. It encodes CASNGLAGSVEQFF.

This rearrangement joins TRBV7-3 to TRBJ2-1, with 8 bases aligning to TRBD1. The CDR3 spans 16 residues. Per the germline V gene, CDR1 is SGHTA and CDR2 is FQGTGA. With 1 base clipped from V and 8 bases from J, the junction kept 10 bases outside the gene matches. This CDR3 is CASSLKSGTGFYEQFF. The CDR3 DNA sequence: TGTGCCAGCAGCTTAAAATCGGGGACAGGTTTCTATGAGCAGTTCTTC. The full variable domain, with the rest looked up from reference TRBV7-3 and TRBJ2-1, is GAGVSQTPSNKVTEKGKYVELRCDPISGHTALYWYRQSLGQGPEFLIYFQGTGAADDSGLPNDRFFAVRPEGSVSTLKIQRTERGDSAVYLCASSLKSGTGFYEQFFGPGTRLTVL.